A single sample is the source of the 17 T cell receptor beta chains below, sequenced in a study of blood T cell repertoires in COVID-19. Measured with immunoSEQ multiplex PCR; TCRdb has only the in-frame clones, and not every one. The sample carries about 410,000 clones, approximately 90% recorded once. The sample taken for sequencing was peripheral blood. The receptors stem from a woman under 40 with active or convalescent COVID-19.

This sequence joins TRBV7-2 and TRBJ1-5; D may be TRBD1 (5 bases). This CDR3 has 19 amino acids. Trimming removed 1 base at V and 4 bases at J, with 23 bases between. Germline V gene lookup returns CDR1 SGHTA and CDR2 FQGNSA. The CDR3 spells CASSLVVGGAGSSNQPQHF. In DNA, the CDR3 is TGTGCCAGCAGCTTAGTGGTGGGTGGGGCAGGCAGCTCAAATCAGCCCCAGCATTTT.

This clone is a singleton in its sample. The CDR3 DNA reads TGTGCCAGCAGTTACTCAGGGACAGGCCAAGAGACCCAGTACTTC. It codes for CASSYSGTGQETQYF. The rearrangement links TRBV6-2 or TRBV6-3 to TRBJ2-5; TRBD1 aligns across 8 bases. Germline V gene data show CDR1 as MNHEY and CDR2 as SVGEGT. This CDR3 has 15 residues. Losses at the gene ends were 0 bases for V and 1 base for J; bases not matched to a gene: 1.

The chain uses TRBV6-5 and TRBJ2-3; D ambiguous. The germline CDR1 and CDR2 sequences are MNHEY and SVGAGI. The CDR3 is 14 residues long. V was pared by 3 bases and J by 4 bases, with 11 bases between. For the CDR3, the DNA is TGTGCCAGCAGTTATGTTAGAGGCGCAGATACGCAGTATTTT. It encodes CASSYVRGADTQYF.

This rearrangement joins TRBV9 to TRBJ1-2; weak D call: TRBD1 (6 bases). Trimming cost V 2 bases and J 8 bases, with 10 bases left between them. CDR1 is SGDLS and CDR2 is YYNGEE in the germline V gene. The CDR3 extends over 12 amino acids. CDR3 DNA sequence: TGTGCCAGCAGCGTTACTGGGGGCGGCTACACCTTC. Amino acids: CASSVTGGGYTF. The variable domain in full, with the rest retrieved from reference TRBV9 and TRBJ1-2, is DSGVTQTPKHLITATGQRVTLRCSPRSGDLSVYWYQQSLDQGLQFLIQYYNGEERAKGNILERFSAQQFPDLHSELNLSSLELGDSALYFCASSVTGGGYTFGSGTRLTVV.

V is TRBV7-9 and J is TRBJ2-7; 10 bases agree with TRBD2. This CDR3 is 14 amino acids long. V lost 5 bases to trimming and J lost 4 bases; unmatched junction nucleotides: 5. Germline values: CDR1 SEHNR, CDR2 FQNEAQ (reference sequence). CDR3 sequence reads: CASSGASGGYEQYF. The CDR3 nucleotides are TGTGCCAGCAGCGGGGCTAGCGGGGGTTACGAGCAGTACTTC. The full variable domain, its missing parts supplied by reference TRBV7-9 and TRBJ2-7, is DTGVSQNPRHKITKRGQNVTFRCDPISEHNRLYWYRQTLGQGPEFLTYFQNEAQLEKSRLLSDRFSAERPKGSFSTLEIQRTEQGDSAMYLCASSGASGGYEQYFGPGTRLTVT.

The chain links TRBV6-1 to TRBJ2-1; TRBD2 might be the D (6 bases). Trimming shortened V by 2 bases and J by 12 bases, and 17 bases separated the two germline ends. CDR1 MNHNS and CDR2 SASEGT come from the germline V gene. This CDR3 comprises 14 residues. CDR3 in DNA: TGTGCCAGCAGTGAAAAAAACGGGGGTTCGTCGCAGTTCTTC. It yields the protein CASSEKNGGSSQFF.

With respect to this clone: At one end, the junction sequence differs from germline, possibly due to a read error. V gene TRBV6-1 combines with J gene TRBJ2-7; 7 bases are a match to TRBD2. The CDR3 runs 15 residues. Germline V gene data show CDR1 as MNHNS and CDR2 as SASEGT. The CDR3 DNA follows: TGTGCCAGCAGTGAAGCGGCGACTAGCCAGTACGCGCAGTACTTC. Protein: CASSEAATSQYAQYF.

The genes are TRBV29-1 and TRBJ2-2; possibly TRBD2 for D (6 bases). The germline gives CDR1 SQVTM, CDR2 ANQGSEA. The CDR3 covers 15 residues. V was clipped by 4 bases and J by 0 bases, with 12 bases between them. CDR3 sequence reads: CSVAGGITNTGELFF. CDR3 bases: TGCAGCGTTGCCGGCGGGATTACGAACACCGGGGAGCTGTTTTTT.

This clone has ten or more counts. The chain uses TRBV6-5 and TRBJ2-3; 8 bases match TRBD2. With V trimmed by 7 bases and J by 4 bases, 7 bases remained unmatched. CDR1 and CDR2 (germline): MNHEY, SVGAGI. The CDR3 extends over 14 amino acids. CDR3 sequence: CASNPGGPADTQYF. The CDR3 nucleotides are TGTGCCAGCAACCCGGGAGGGCCGGCAGATACGCAGTATTTT.

The chain carries TRBV6-1 and TRBJ1-6, with D possibly TRBD1 on 5 matching bases. This CDR3 region has 16 residues. Germline V gene sequence: CDR1 MNHNS, CDR2 SASEGT. V gave up 2 bases and J gave up 6 bases, with 14 bases separating them. CDR3 bases: TGTGCCAGCAGTGAACGGGGGGTTAAGGGTAATTCACCCCTCCACTTT. Its translation: CASSERGVKGNSPLHF.

This sequence joins TRBV7-8 and TRBJ1-2; possible D gene TRBD1, 6 bases. Per germline, CDR1 SGHVS and CDR2 FQNEAQ. Trimming shortened V by 5 bases and J by 2 bases, and 21 bases separated the two germline ends. The CDR3 is 17 residues long. CDR3 region: CASSARGGAGSNYGYTF. In nucleotides, the CDR3 is TGTGCCAGCAGCGCCCGAGGGGGGGCCGGGTCGAACTATGGCTACACCTTC.

This clone showed up just once. The J gene is TRBJ1-6, the V gene TRBV5-1; no clear D. V was shortened by 1 base and J by 1 base, with 18 bases between the two germline ends. The CDR3 consists of 19 residues. Germline V gene lookup returns CDR1 SGHRS and CDR2 YFSETQ. In DNA, the CDR3 is TGCGCCAGCAGCTTGCGATTAGTAAGTTCGGGGTCCTATAATTCACCCCTCCACTTT. Amino acid sequence: CASSLRLVSSGSYNSPLHF.

The V and J genes are TRBV18 and TRBJ2-1; a weak D match, TRBD2 (6 bases). Per germline, CDR1 KGHSH and CDR2 LQKENI. Trimming left V 3 bases short and J 4 bases short, with 13 bases between. The CDR3 spans 15 residues. The DNA for the CDR3 is TGTGCCAGCTCACCCTCGGGACTTCAATACAATGAGCAGTTCTTC. Protein product: CASSPSGLQYNEQFF.

This chain joins TRBV6-5 and TRBJ2-7, with 8 bases matching TRBD1. The CDR3 runs to 15 residues. Germline CDR1 reads MNHEY; CDR2 reads SVGAGI. V dropped 7 bases and J dropped 1; count of bases not matched to a gene: 9. CDR3 in amino acids: CASTPTGDLSYEQYF. CDR3 nucleotides: TGTGCCAGCACCCCGACAGGGGATCTGTCCTACGAGCAGTACTTC.

V gene TRBV29-1 combines with J gene TRBJ2-1; 7 positions match TRBD2. CDR1 SQVTM and CDR2 ANQGSEA come from the germline V gene. CDR3 length: 13 amino acids. With V trimmed by 4 bases and J by 5 bases, 5 bases remained unmatched. The DNA for the CDR3 is TGCAGCGTTGCAAGTGGGAGGGACAATGAGCAGTTCTTC. Encoded protein: CSVASGRDNEQFF.

This clone has a handful of counts. The sample contains more than one DNA sequence encoding this CDR3. This chain connects TRBV5-1 to TRBJ1-2; no clear D gene. CDR1 SGHRS and CDR2 YFSETQ come from the germline V gene. The V end lost 0 bases, the J end lost 3 bases, and 6 bases lay between the germline ends. This CDR3 comprises 13 residues. Here the CDR3 reads CASSLGGDYGYTF. DNA for the CDR3: TGCGCCAGCAGCTTGGGCGGAGACTATGGCTACACCTTC.

This clone has just a few counts. The gene calls are TRBV6-1 and TRBJ2-7, with 9 bases that match TRBD2. From germline, CDR1 is MNHNS and CDR2 SASEGT. The ends lost 2 bases at V and 1 base at J; junction bases unmatched: 3. The CDR3 runs 15 residues. This CDR3 reads CASSETSGSSYEQYF. The CDR3 nucleotides read TGTGCCAGCAGTGAAACTAGCGGGTCTTCCTACGAGCAGTACTTC.